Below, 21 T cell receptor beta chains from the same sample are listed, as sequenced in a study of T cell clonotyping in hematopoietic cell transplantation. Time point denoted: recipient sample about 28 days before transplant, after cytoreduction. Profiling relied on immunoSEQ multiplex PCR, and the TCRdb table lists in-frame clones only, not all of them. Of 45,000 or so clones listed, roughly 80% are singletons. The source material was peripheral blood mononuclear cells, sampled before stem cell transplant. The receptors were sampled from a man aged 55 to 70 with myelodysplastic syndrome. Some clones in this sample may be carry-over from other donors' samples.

CDR3 amino acids: CAISESIRSGGTDTQYF. CDR3 bases: TGTGCCATCAGTGAGTCGATCAGGAGCGGGGGCACAGATACGCAGTATTTT. J is TRBJ2-3 and V is TRBV10-3, with TRBD2 identical over 7 bases. Germline-derived CDR1 and CDR2 are ENHRY and SYGVKD. The CDR3 sequence is 17 residues long. The ends lost 0 bases at V and 1 base at J; junction bases unmatched: 7.

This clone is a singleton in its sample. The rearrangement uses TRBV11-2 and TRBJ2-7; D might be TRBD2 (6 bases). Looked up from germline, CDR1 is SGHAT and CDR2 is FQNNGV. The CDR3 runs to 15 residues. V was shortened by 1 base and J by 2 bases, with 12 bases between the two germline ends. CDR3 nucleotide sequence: TGTGCCAGCAGCTTAGTTGCGGGGTCGACCTACGAGCAGTACTTC. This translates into CASSLVAGSTYEQYF.

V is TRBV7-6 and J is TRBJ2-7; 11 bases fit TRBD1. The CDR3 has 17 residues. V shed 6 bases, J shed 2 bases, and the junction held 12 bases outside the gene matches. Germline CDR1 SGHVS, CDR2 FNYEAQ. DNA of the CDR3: TGTGCCAGCAGTCCTGTTCCGGGACAGGGGGGCCCCTACGAGCAGTACTTC. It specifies CASSPVPGQGGPYEQYF.

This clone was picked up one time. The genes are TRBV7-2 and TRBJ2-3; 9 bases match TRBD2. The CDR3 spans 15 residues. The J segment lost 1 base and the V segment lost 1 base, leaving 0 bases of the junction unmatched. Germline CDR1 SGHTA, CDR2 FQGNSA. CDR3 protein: CASSLVAGGTDTQYF. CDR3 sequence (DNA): TGTGCCAGCAGCTTAGTAGCGGGGGGCACAGATACGCAGTATTTT.

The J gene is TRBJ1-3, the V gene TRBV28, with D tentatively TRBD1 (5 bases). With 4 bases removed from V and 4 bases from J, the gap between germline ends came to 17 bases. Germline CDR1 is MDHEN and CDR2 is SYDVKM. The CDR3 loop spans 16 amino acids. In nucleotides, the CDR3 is TGTGCCAGCAGTTCGGCAGGGTCACCATCCGGAAACACCATATATTTT. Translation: CASSSAGSPSGNTIYF.

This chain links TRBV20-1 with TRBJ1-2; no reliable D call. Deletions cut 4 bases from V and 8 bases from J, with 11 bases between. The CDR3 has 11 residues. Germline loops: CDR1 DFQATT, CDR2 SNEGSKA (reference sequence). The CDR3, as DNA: TGCAGTGCTATGCCCGGGCACGGCTACACCTTC. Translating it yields CSAMPGHGYTF.

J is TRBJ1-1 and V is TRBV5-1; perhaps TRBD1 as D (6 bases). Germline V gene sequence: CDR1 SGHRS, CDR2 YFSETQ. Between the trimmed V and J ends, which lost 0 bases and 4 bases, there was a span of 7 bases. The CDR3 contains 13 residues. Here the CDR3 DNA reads TGCGCCAGCAGCTTGGGGGGGGCCACTGAAGCTTTCTTT. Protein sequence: CASSLGGATEAFF.

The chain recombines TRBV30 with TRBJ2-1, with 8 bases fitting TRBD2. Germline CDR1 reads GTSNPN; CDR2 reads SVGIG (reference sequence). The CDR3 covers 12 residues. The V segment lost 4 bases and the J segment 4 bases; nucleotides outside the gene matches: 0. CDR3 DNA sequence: TGTGCCTGGACTAGCGGGTACAATGAGCAGTTCTTC. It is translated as CAWTSGYNEQFF.

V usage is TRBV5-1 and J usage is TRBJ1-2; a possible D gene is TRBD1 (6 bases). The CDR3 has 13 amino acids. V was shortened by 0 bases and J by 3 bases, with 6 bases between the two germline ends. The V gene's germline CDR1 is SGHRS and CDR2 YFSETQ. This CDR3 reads CASSLGQDYGYTF. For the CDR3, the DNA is TGCGCCAGCAGCTTGGGACAGGACTATGGCTACACCTTC. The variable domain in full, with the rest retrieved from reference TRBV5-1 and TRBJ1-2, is KAGVTQTPRYLIKTRGQQVTLSCSPISGHRSVSWYQQTPGQGLQFLFEYFSETQRNKGNFPGRFSGRQFSNSRSEMNVSTLELGDSALYLCASSLGQDYGYTFGSGTRLTVV.

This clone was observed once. The DNA of the CDR3 is TGTGCCAGCAGATCCGGGACAGCATCTCCCTCTAGCACAGATACGCAGTATTTT. Its translation: CASRSGTASPSSTDTQYF. The gene calls are TRBV5-6 and TRBJ2-3, with 7 bases matching TRBD1. The CDR3 covers 18 residues. V shed 5 bases, J shed 0 bases, and the junction held 15 bases outside the gene matches. Germline lookup yields CDR1 SGHDT and CDR2 YYEEEE.

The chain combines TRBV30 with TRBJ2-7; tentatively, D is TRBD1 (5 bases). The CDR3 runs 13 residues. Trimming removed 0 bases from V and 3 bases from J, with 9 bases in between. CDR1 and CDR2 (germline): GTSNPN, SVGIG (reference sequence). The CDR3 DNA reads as TGTGCCTGGAGTGTAGGGCAGGGCTACGAGCAGTACTTC. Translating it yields CAWSVGQGYEQYF.

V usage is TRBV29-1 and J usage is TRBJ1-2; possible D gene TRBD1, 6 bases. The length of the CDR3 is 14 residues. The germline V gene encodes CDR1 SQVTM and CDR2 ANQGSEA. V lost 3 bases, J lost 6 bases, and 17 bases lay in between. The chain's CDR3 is CSVDRDTTINGYTF. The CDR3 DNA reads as TGCAGCGTTGATCGGGACACTACGATTAATGGCTACACCTTC. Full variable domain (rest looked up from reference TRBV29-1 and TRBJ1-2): SAVISQKPSRDICQRGTSLTIQCQVDSQVTMMFWYRQQPGQSLTLIATANQGSEATYESGFVIDKFPISRPNLTFSTLTVSNMSPEDSSIYLCSVDRDTTINGYTFGSGTRLTVV.

The CDR3 here is CASSYSTVNSPLHF. CDR3 DNA: TGTGCCAGCAGTTACTCTACAGTTAATTCACCCCTCCACTTT. The chain links TRBV6-5 to TRBJ1-6, with D hard to call. Germline CDR1 reads MNHEY; CDR2 reads SVGAGI. V gave up 0 bases and J gave up 6 bases, with 6 bases separating them. This CDR3 is 14 amino acids long.

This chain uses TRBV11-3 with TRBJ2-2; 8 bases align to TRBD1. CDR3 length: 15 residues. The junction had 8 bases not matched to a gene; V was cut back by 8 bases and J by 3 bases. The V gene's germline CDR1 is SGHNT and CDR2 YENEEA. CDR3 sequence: CASSRRGQDTGELFF. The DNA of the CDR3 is TGTGCCAGCTCCCGCAGGGGGCAGGACACCGGGGAGCTGTTTTTT.

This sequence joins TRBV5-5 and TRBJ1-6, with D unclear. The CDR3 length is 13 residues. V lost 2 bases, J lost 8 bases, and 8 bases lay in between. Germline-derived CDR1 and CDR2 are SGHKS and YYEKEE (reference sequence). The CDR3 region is CASSLLRDSPLHF. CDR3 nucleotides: TGTGCCAGCAGCTTACTAAGGGATTCACCCCTCCACTTT.

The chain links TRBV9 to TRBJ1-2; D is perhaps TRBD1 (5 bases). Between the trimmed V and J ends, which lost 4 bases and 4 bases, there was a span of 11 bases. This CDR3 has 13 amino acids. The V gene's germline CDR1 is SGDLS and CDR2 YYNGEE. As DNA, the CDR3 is TGTGCCAGCAGCCCCGGGGGAGGCTATGGCTACACCTTC. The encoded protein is CASSPGGGYGYTF.

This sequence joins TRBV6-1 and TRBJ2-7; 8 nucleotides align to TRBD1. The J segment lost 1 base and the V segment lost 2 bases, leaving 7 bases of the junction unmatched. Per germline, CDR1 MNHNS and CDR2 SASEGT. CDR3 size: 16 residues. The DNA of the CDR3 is TGTGCCAGCAGTGAACCCGGACAGGGAAATTCCTACGAGCAGTACTTC. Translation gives CASSEPGQGNSYEQYF.

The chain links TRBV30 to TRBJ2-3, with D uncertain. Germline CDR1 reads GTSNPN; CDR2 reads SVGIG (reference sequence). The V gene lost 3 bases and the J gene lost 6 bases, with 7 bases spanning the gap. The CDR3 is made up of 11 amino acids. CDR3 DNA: TGTGCCTGGAGGTATCTCGATACGCAGTATTTT. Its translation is CAWRYLDTQYF.

CDR3 sequence reads: CASSPRGGGGGTDTQYF. The CDR3 DNA follows: TGTGCCAGCAGCCCTCGAGGGGGAGGGGGGGGCACAGATACGCAGTATTTT. This chain joins TRBV27 and TRBJ2-3; tentative D call: TRBD2 (7 bases). The CDR3 contains 17 residues. Trimming removed 6 bases at V and 1 base at J, with 20 bases between. The germline CDR1 and CDR2 sequences are MNHEY and SMNVEV (reference sequence).

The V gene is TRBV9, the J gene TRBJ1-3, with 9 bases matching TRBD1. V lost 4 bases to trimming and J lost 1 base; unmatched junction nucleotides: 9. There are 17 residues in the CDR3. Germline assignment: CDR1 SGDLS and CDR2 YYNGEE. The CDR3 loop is CASSLSGQGGSGNTIYF. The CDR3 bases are TGTGCCAGCAGCCTCTCGGGACAGGGAGGATCTGGAAACACCATATATTTT.

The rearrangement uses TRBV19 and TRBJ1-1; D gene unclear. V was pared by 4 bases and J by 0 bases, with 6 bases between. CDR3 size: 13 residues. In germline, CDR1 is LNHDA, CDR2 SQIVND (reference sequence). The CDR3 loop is CASSNTLNTEAFF. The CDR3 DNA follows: TGTGCCAGTAGTAACACCCTGAACACTGAAGCTTTCTTT.